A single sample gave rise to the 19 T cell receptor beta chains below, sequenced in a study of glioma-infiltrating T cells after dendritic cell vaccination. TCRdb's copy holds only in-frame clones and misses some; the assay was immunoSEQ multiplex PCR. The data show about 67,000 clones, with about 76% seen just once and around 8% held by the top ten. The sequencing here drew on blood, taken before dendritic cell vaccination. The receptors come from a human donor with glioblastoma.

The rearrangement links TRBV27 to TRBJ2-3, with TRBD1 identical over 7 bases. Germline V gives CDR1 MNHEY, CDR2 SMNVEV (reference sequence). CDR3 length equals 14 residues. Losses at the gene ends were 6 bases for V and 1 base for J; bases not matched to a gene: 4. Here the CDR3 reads CASRSGGGTDTQYF. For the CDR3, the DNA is TGTGCCAGCAGATCAGGGGGAGGCACAGATACGCAGTATTTT.

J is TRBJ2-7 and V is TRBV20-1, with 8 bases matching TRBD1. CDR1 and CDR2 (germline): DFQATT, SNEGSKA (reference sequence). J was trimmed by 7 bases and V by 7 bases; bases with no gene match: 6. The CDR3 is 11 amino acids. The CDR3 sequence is CSGQGAQEQYF. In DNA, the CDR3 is TGCAGTGGCCAGGGGGCGCAGGAGCAGTACTTC.

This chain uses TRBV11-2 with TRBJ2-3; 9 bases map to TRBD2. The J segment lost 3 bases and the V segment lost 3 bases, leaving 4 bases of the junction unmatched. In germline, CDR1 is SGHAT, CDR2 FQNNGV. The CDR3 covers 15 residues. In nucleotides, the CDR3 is TGTGCCAGCAGCTTTGCGGGGGGGCCGACAGATACGCAGTATTTT. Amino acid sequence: CASSFAGGPTDTQYF.

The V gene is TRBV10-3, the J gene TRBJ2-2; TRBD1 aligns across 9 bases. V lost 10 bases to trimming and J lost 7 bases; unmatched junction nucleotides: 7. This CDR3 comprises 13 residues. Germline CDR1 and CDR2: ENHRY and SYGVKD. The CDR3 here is CAKRDRENGELFF. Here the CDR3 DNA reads TGTGCCAAACGGGACAGGGAGAACGGGGAGCTGTTTTTT.

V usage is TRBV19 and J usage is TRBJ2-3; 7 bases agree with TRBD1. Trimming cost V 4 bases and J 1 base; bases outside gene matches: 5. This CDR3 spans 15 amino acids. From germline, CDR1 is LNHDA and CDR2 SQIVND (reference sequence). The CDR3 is CASSTGQQRTDTQYF. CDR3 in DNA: TGTGCCAGTAGTACGGGACAGCAACGCACAGATACGCAGTATTTT.

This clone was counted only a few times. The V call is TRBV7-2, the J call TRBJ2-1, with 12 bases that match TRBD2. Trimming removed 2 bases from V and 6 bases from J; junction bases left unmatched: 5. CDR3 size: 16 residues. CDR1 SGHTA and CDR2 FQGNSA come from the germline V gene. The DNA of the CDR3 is TGTGCCAGCAGCTTACTAGCGGGGGGGCCGTTCAATGAGCAGTTCTTC. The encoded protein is CASSLLAGGPFNEQFF.

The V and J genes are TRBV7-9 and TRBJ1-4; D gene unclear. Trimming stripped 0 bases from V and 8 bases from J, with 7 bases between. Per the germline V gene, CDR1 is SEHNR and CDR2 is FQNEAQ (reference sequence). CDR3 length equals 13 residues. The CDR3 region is CASSLAEEEKLFF. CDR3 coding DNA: TGTGCCAGCAGCTTAGCCGAGGAGGAAAAACTGTTTTTT.

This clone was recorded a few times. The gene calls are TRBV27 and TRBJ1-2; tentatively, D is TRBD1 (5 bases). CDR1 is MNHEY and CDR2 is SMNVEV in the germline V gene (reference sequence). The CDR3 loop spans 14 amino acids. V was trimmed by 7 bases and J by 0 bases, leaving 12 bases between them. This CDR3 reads CASKNTGANYGYTF. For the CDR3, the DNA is TGTGCCAGCAAAAACACAGGAGCTAACTATGGCTACACCTTC.

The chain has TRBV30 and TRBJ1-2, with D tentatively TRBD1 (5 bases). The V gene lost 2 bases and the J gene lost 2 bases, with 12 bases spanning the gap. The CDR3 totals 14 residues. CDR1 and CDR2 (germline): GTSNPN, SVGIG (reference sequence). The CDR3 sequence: CAWSTNRRNYGYTF. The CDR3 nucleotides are TGTGCCTGGAGTACTAACAGGAGAAACTATGGCTACACCTTC.

The CDR3 region is CASSEGQGYSNQPQHF. The DNA for the CDR3 is TGTGCCAGCAGTGAAGGACAGGGGTATAGCAATCAGCCCCAGCATTTT. The chain uses TRBV6-1 and TRBJ1-5; 8 bases are shared with TRBD1. CDR3 size: 16 residues. With V trimmed by 1 base and J by 0 bases, 2 bases remained unmatched. Germline CDR1 reads MNHNS; CDR2 reads SASEGT.

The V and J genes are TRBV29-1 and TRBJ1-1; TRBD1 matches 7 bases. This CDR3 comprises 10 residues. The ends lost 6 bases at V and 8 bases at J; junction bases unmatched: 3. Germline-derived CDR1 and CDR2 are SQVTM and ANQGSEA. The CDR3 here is CSVEDREAFF. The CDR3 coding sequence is TGCAGCGTCGAGGACAGGGAAGCTTTCTTT. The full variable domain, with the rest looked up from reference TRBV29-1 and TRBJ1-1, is SAVISQKPSRDICQRGTSLTIQCQVDSQVTMMFWYRQQPGQSLTLIATANQGSEATYESGFVIDKFPISRPNLTFSTLTVSNMSPEDSSIYLCSVEDREAFFGQGTRLTVV.

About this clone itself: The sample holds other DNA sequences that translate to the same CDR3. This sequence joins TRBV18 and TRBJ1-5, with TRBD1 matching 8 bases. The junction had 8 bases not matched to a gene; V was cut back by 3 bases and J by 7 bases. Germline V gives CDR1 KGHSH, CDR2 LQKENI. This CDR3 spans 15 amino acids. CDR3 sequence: CASSPDRGGNQPQHF. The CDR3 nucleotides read TGTGCCAGCTCACCTGACAGGGGAGGTAACCAGCCCCAGCATTTT.

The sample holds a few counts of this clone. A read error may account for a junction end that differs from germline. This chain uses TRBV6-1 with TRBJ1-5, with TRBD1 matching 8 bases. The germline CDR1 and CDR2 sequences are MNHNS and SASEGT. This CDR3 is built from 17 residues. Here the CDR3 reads CASREGQGYSPNQPQHF. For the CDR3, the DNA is TGTGCCAGCAGGGAAGGACAGGGTTATTCTCCTAATCAGCCCCAGCATTTT.

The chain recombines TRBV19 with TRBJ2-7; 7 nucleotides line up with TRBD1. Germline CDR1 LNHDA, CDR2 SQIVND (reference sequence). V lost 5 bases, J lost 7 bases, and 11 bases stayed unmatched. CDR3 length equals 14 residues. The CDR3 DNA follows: TGTGCCAGTAGTGTGACAGGGATTACCGGTGAGCAGTACTTC. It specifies CASSVTGITGEQYF.

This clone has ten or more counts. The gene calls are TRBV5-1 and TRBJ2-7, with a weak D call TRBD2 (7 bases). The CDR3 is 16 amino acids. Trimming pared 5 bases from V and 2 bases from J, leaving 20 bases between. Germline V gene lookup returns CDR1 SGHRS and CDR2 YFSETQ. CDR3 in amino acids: CASSMGSGGPTYEQYF. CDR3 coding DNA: TGCGCCAGCAGTATGGGGTCGGGGGGCCCCACCTACGAGCAGTACTTC.

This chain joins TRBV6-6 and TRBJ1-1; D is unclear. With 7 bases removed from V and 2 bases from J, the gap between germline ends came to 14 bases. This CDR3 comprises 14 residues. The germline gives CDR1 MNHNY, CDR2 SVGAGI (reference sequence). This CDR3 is CASTLAAVNTEAFF. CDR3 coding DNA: TGTGCCAGCACCCTTGCGGCTGTAAACACTGAAGCTTTCTTT.

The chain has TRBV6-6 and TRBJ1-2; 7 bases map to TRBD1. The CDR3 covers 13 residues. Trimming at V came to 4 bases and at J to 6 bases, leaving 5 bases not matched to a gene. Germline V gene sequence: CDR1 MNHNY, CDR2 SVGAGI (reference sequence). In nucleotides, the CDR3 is TGTGCCAGCAGTTCCCGACAGGGTAATGGCTACACCTTC. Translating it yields CASSSRQGNGYTF.

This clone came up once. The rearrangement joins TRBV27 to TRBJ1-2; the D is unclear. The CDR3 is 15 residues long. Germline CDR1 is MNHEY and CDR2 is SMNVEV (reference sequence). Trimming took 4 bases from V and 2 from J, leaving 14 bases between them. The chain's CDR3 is CASSSESRGNYGYTF. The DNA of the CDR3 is TGTGCCAGCAGTTCTGAATCCCGAGGGAACTATGGCTACACCTTC.

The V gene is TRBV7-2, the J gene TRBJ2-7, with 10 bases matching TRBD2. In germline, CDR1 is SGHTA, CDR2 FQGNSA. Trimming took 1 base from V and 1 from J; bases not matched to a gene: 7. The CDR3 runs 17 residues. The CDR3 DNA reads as TGTGCCAGCAGCTTAGGTCTTAGCGGGGGGCAATCCTACGAGCAGTACTTC. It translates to CASSLGLSGGQSYEQYF.